This TCR beta chain emerged from a study of T cells after yellow fever vaccination (dated by TCRdb to 2018 to 2020). Looking at the study overall: Libraries from fractions with low cell numbers were prepared with the SMART-Seq v4 Ultra Low Input RNA kit. To track T-cell clones before and after primary and booster YFV17D yellow fever vaccination, bulk TCR alpha and beta repertoires were sequenced longitudinally. Two healthy male donors, one aged 18 to 29 and one aged 30 to 40 years, were included in the cohort. Bulk PBMC replicates and cell subsets were isolated from blood drawn at multiple timepoints before and after both primary and secondary immunization.

Trimming removed 3 bases from V and 6 bases from J, leaving 15 bases between the germline ends. The CDR3 contains 15 residues, cysteine and phenylalanine counted. The kept DNA is CDR3 alone, 45 bases in frame from the first base. The germline V gene sets CDR1 to SGHRS and CDR2 to YFSETQ. This clonotype was seen more than once but under ten times. No antigen is known for it. Base qualities are missing; no much larger clone stands one base away. TCR cDNA was synthesized by 5'RACE template switching, which introduced a universal primer site and unique molecular identifiers. cDNA synthesis was primed from both the TCR alpha and TCR beta constant segments. Two PCR steps were used to amplify libraries, with sample barcodes and sequencing adapters being added in the second step. Sequencing of libraries was performed on Illumina HiSeq 2500 (2x100 bp) or NovaSeq (2x150 bp). The original methods were these. Reads were demultiplexed and collapsed into UMI consensus sequences with MIGEC, and V(D)J alignment was performed with MiXCR. Using edgeR on replicate PBMC samples, clonotypes were called vaccine-responding if FDR was below 0.01 and the log2 fold change was above 5 up to day 15. Each bulk clonotype was labeled CD4 or CD8 based on which sequenced repertoire, CD4 or CD8, contained the clonotype at higher abundance. The raw public data were reprocessed by TCRdb itself: fastp quality trimming at Q25, MiXCR clonotype calling, in-frame beta chains only. Merged by CDR3 protein, the rows form single entries marked with the most common genes and DNA. TCRdb's processing, not the authors', yielded these V and J calls. This sample lists around 400,000 distinct CDR3 sequences; around 10% were detected once. The leading ten clones occupy around 20% of the sample.

The paper as a whole reports these results and caveats: Compared with the primary T-cell response, the secondary T-cell response was weaker but faster, peaking on day 5 rather than day 15. A small share of clonotypes occurred in both CD4 and CD8 compartments, likely arising from convergent recombination. Most clones expanded after primary vaccination (96% of CD4 and around nine tenths of CD8) were re-detected after the booster, suggesting that broad memory maintenance occurred. Computational filtering was needed because FACS-sorted repertoires could contain abundant contaminating clonotypes from the bulk population. Only a couple of donors were included in the study, so the extent to which the findings can be generalized is limited.

The treatment or condition label for this specimen denotes: live attenuated yellow fever vaccine strain. At each blood-draw timepoint, two biological replicates of bulk PBMCs were obtained. PBMCs were isolated from peripheral blood using a standard Ficoll-Paque protocol. TriZol was used to extract RNA from bulk PBMCs, CD4 and CD8 fractions, and dextramer-positive and dextramer-negative fractions. The TCR originated in a man aged 18 to 29 who received the YFV17D yellow fever vaccine. The specimen was PBMCs, collected on the day of the first yellow fever vaccination. The chain is encoded by TRBV5-1 joined to TRBJ2-2; the D gene is tentatively TRBD1 or TRBD2, each matching 5 bases. The CDR3 has the sequence CASSWGIPQAGELFF. The DNA reads TGCGCCAGCAGCTGGGGGATCCCGCAAGCCGGGGAGCTGTTTTTT.